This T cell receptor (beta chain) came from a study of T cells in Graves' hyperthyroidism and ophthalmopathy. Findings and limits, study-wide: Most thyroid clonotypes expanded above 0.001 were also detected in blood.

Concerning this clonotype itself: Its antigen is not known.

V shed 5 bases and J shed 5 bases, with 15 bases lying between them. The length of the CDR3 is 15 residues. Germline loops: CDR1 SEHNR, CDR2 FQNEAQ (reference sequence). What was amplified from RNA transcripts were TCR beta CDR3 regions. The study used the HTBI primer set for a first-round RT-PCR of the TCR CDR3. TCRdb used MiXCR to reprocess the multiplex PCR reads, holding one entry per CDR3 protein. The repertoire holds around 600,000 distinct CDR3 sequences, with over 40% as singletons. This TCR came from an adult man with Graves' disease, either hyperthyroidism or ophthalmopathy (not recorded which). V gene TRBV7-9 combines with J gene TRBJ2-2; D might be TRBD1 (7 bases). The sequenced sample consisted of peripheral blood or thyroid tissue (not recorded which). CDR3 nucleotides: TGTGCCAGCAGCCCTGAGGAGGGGGCAACCGGGGAGCTGTTTTTT. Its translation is CASSPEEGATGELFF.